The 23 T cell receptor beta chains given below trace back to one sample, sequenced in a study of shared clonotypes between healthy human individuals. Here immunoSEQ multiplex PCR was the method, and the copy in TCRdb shows in-frame clones only, minus some. This sample carries some 1,100,000 clones, 75% to 80% of them seen once, and the ten largest clones take 0.5% to 0.6%. Sequenced material: memory CD4+ T cells from PBMCs. As for subset: CD45RA-negative fraction. The receptors stem from a man in his late teens or twenties in good health. Some clones in this sample may be carry-over from other donors' samples.

The rearrangement joins TRBV6-1 to TRBJ2-1; perhaps TRBD2 as D (5 bases). There are 12 residues in the CDR3. V shed 6 bases and J shed 7 bases, with 10 bases lying between them. Germline V gene lookup returns CDR1 MNHNS and CDR2 SASEGT. CDR3 in amino acids: CASRGDLNEQFF. The CDR3 DNA is TGTGCCAGCAGGGGAGACCTGAATGAGCAGTTCTTC.

In the case of this clone: The same CDR3 arises from other DNA sequences in this sample as well. The chain is built from TRBV11-2 and TRBJ2-7, with D maybe TRBD2 (5 bases). V was trimmed by 3 bases and J by 3 bases, leaving 9 bases between them. Germline V lookup: CDR1 SGHAT, CDR2 FQNNGV. The CDR3 loop spans 13 amino acids. CDR3 bases: TGTGCCAGCAGCTTGGGTGGAGGCTACGAGCAGTACTTC. Residues: CASSLGGGYEQYF.

The V call is TRBV5-1, the J call TRBJ2-1, with 11 bases lining up with TRBD2. Trimming cost V 1 base and J 10 bases; bases outside gene matches: 13. CDR3 length: 17 residues. Germline lookup yields CDR1 SGHRS and CDR2 YFSETQ. CDR3 DNA sequence: TGCGCCAGCAGCTTGTTCCAGACTAGCGGGACCCCAGGGGAGCAGTTCTTC. It encodes CASSLFQTSGTPGEQFF.

Only one count was recorded for this clone. This chain uses TRBV7-2 with TRBJ2-2, with 8 bases that match TRBD1. With V trimmed by 5 bases and J by 0 bases, 11 bases remained unmatched. CDR1 SGHTA and CDR2 FQGNSA come from the germline V gene. The CDR3 contains 18 residues. CDR3 in DNA: TGTGCCAGCAGCACCCGACAGGGGCAATACACGAACACCGGGGAGCTGTTTTTT. Translation: CASSTRQGQYTNTGELFF.

The count of this clone is one. The chain is built from TRBV2 and TRBJ2-5, with D possibly TRBD2 on 7 matching bases. The germline V and J ends were trimmed by 7 bases and 4 bases, with 16 bases remaining between them. CDR1 SNHLY and CDR2 FYNNEI come from the germline V gene. The CDR3 spans 14 residues. The CDR3 region has the DNA TGTGCCAGCAAATTAGGGGGAGGGCGAGAGACCCAGTACTTC. Its protein product is CASKLGGGRETQYF.

The chain couples TRBV5-1 to TRBJ1-2, with D tentatively TRBD1 (6 bases). CDR3 length: 16 residues. From germline, CDR1 is SGHRS and CDR2 YFSETQ. Trimming stripped 0 bases from V and 0 bases from J, with 12 bases between. CDR3 DNA sequence: TGCGCCAGCAGCTTGGGCCTTAGGGACACTAACTATGGCTACACCTTC. Protein product: CASSLGLRDTNYGYTF.

Only one count was recorded for this clone. The CDR3 spells CASSPGDGIYF. The CDR3 DNA reads as TGTGCCAGCAGTCCAGGGGACGGGATCTACTTC. This sequence joins TRBV28 and TRBJ2-7, with D possibly TRBD1 on 6 matching bases. This CDR3 has 11 amino acids. The V and J ends lost 5 bases and 13 bases respectively, with 15 bases between them. The V gene's germline CDR1 is MDHEN and CDR2 SYDVKM. Full variable domain (remainder filled in from reference TRBV28 and TRBJ2-7): DVKVTQSSRYLVKRTGEKVFLECVQDMDHENMFWYRQDPGLGLRLIYFSYDVKMKEKGDIPEGYSVSREKKERFSLILESASTNQTSMYLCASSPGDGIYFGPGTRLTVT.

The rearrangement joins TRBV27 to TRBJ2-5, with 8 bases lining up with TRBD2. The length of the CDR3 is 15 residues. Losses at the gene ends were 2 bases for V and 1 base for J; bases not matched to a gene: 3. Germline loops: CDR1 MNHEY, CDR2 SMNVEV (reference sequence). The CDR3 DNA sequence: TGTGCCAGCAGTTTAAGGCTAGCGGGCCAAGAGACCCAGTACTTC. Its translation: CASSLRLAGQETQYF.

CDR3 residues: CASSPAGGRDTQYF. Written as DNA, the CDR3 is TGTGCCAGCAGTCCCGCCGGAGGGAGAGATACGCAGTATTTT. The genes are TRBV6-5 and TRBJ2-3, with TRBD2 as a possible D gene (6 bases). CDR1 and CDR2 (germline): MNHEY, SVGAGI. The CDR3 contains 14 residues. Between the trimmed V and J ends, which lost 5 bases and 5 bases, there was a span of 14 bases.

The chain uses TRBV9 and TRBJ2-7; TRBD2 matches at 8 bases. CDR1 is SGDLS and CDR2 is YYNGEE in the germline V gene. The CDR3 covers 16 residues. With V trimmed by 0 bases and J by 4 bases, 9 bases remained unmatched. CDR3: CASSVGGGLDGYEQYF. Written as DNA, the CDR3 is TGTGCCAGCAGCGTAGGAGGGGGACTAGACGGGTACGAGCAGTACTTC.

J is TRBJ2-7 and V is TRBV18; the D gene is possibly TRBD2 (6 bases). Trimming shortened V by 3 bases and J by 0 bases, and 12 bases separated the two germline ends. CDR1 and CDR2 from the germline V gene are KGHSH and LQKENI. There are 15 residues in the CDR3. The CDR3 bases are TGTGCCAGCTCACCTCTCGCCGGGAGCTCCTACGAGCAGTACTTC. Its translation is CASSPLAGSSYEQYF.

To note about this clone: Other nucleotide sequences from this sample produce the same CDR3. The chain has TRBV7-9 and TRBJ2-3, with TRBD1 matching 9 bases. CDR1 is SEHNR, CDR2 FQNEAQ, per germline (reference sequence). The CDR3 is 15 amino acids. After removal of 5 bases from V and 2 bases from J, the junction contained 5 bases not matched to a gene. The CDR3 sequence: CASSLGTGITDTQYF. CDR3 nucleotide sequence: TGTGCCAGCAGCCTAGGGACAGGGATCACAGATACGCAGTATTTT. Complete variable domain (other parts from reference TRBV7-9 and TRBJ2-3): DTGVSQNPRHKITKRGQNVTFRCDPISEHNRLYWYRQTLGQGPEFLTYFQNEAQLEKSRLLSDRFSAERPKGSFSTLEIQRTEQGDSAMYLCASSLGTGITDTQYFGPGTRLTVL.

This clone came up a few times. The CDR3, as DNA: TGTGCCATCAGTGAGTCTGCCAGGGCGAACACTGAAGCTTTCTTT. Translating gives CAISESARANTEAFF. The J gene is TRBJ1-1, the V gene TRBV10-3; D perhaps matches TRBD1 (5 bases). Germline CDR1 and CDR2: ENHRY and SYGVKD. The CDR3 is made up of 15 amino acids. Trimming took 0 bases from V and 1 from J, leaving 9 bases between them.

This chain joins TRBV11-2 and TRBJ2-5; D possibly corresponds to TRBD2 (7 bases). CDR1 SGHAT and CDR2 FQNNGV come from the germline V gene. CDR3 length: 16 residues. Trimming removed 3 bases from V and 5 bases from J, with 19 bases in between. The CDR3 DNA reads TGTGCCAGCAGCTTCGTTGATGAGGGGGGGCTTGAGACCCAGTACTTC. Protein sequence: CASSFVDEGGLETQYF.

This clone has a count of ten or more. V usage is TRBV5-1 and J usage is TRBJ1-4; D uncertain. The CDR3 has 14 amino acids. Germline loops: CDR1 SGHRS, CDR2 YFSETQ. Between the trimmed V and J ends, which lost 0 bases and 8 bases, there was a span of 11 bases. The CDR3: CASSLDSLGEKLFF. CDR3 bases: TGCGCCAGCAGCTTGGATTCCCTAGGAGAAAAACTGTTTTTT.

The chain combines TRBV28 with TRBJ2-1; D could derive from TRBD1 or TRBD2 (5 bases each). V shed 7 bases and J shed 7 bases, with 20 bases lying between them. The germline V gene has CDR1 MDHEN and CDR2 SYDVKM. This CDR3 spans 15 amino acids. CDR3 sequence (DNA): TGTGCCAGCACCCCAAGCGGCTACGGGACGAATGAGCAGTTCTTC. Its translation is CASTPSGYGTNEQFF. Full variable domain (rest looked up from reference TRBV28 and TRBJ2-1): DVKVTQSSRYLVKRTGEKVFLECVQDMDHENMFWYRQDPGLGLRLIYFSYDVKMKEKGDIPEGYSVSREKKERFSLILESASTNQTSMYLCASTPSGYGTNEQFFGPGTRLTVL.

As for this clone: This likely stems from a read error, as it lies one base from a far larger clone. Other DNA sequences in the same sample also yield this CDR3. The V and J genes are TRBV15 and TRBJ1-2; 8 nucleotides line up with TRBD1. This CDR3 spans 13 amino acids. The germline V gene has CDR1 LNHNV and CDR2 YYDKDF (reference sequence). Unmatched junction bases numbered 1, after V lost 3 bases and J lost 4 bases. The CDR3 reads CATSRDRVYGYTF. The CDR3 coding sequence is TGTGCCACCAGCAGGGACAGGGTCTATGGCTACACCTTC.

This chain links TRBV30 with TRBJ1-1; 7 bases agree with TRBD1. Germline V CDR1 and CDR2: GTSNPN, SVGIG (reference sequence). V was pared by 5 bases and J by 9 bases, with 9 bases of the junction left unmatched. CDR3 length: 12 residues. CDR3: CAWGDRGGQAFF. As DNA, the CDR3 is TGTGCCTGGGGGGACCGAGGGGGCCAAGCTTTCTTT. The full variable domain, completed using reference TRBV30 and TRBJ1-1, is SQTIHQWPATLVQPVGSPLSLECTVEGTSNPNLYWYRQAAGRGLQLLFYSVGIGQISSEVPQNLSASRPQDRQFILSSKKLLLSDSGFYLCAWGDRGGQAFFGQGTRLTVV.

This clone was observed at least ten times. CDR3 region: CASSDHFEQYF. The CDR3, as DNA: TGTGCCAGCAGCGACCACTTCGAGCAGTACTTC. The rearrangement links TRBV6-1 to TRBJ2-7, with D unresolved. V shed 6 bases and J shed 6 bases, with 9 bases lying between them. Germline CDR1 and CDR2: MNHNS and SASEGT. CDR3 size: 11 residues.

The chain is built from TRBV6-1 and TRBJ2-3, with D tentatively TRBD1 (5 bases). The CDR3 consists of 16 residues. Trimming took 3 bases from V and 3 from J, leaving 16 bases between them. Germline CDR1 reads MNHNS; CDR2 reads SASEGT. CDR3 nucleotides: TGTGCCAGCAGTGACGAAGGGGTTTACACGACAGATACGCAGTATTTT. Amino acids: CASSDEGVYTTDTQYF.

The genes are TRBV5-1 and TRBJ1-2; TRBD1 agrees at 7 bases. The CDR3 sequence is 13 residues long. V lost 4 bases to trimming and J lost 4 bases; unmatched junction nucleotides: 4. Per the germline V gene, CDR1 is SGHRS and CDR2 is YFSETQ. The CDR3 DNA follows: TGCGCCAGCAGCGACAGGGTGAGCTATGGCTACACCTTC. Translating it yields CASSDRVSYGYTF.

V and J are TRBV4-3 and TRBJ2-7; the D is unclear. The germline V gene has CDR1 LGHNA and CDR2 YSLEER. Trimming shortened V by 0 bases and J by 0 bases, and 6 bases separated the two germline ends. This CDR3 contains 14 residues. The CDR3 nucleotides read TGCGCCAGCAGCCAAGAGGTAGCCTCCTACGAGCAGTACTTC. Its protein product is CASSQEVASYEQYF.

The chain links TRBV2 to TRBJ2-7, with TRBD1 matching 9 bases. The CDR3 has 13 residues. The ends lost 8 bases at V and 1 base at J; junction bases unmatched: 3. Germline loops: CDR1 SNHLY, CDR2 FYNNEI. CDR3 sequence: CASRQGVSYEQYF. The CDR3 nucleotides read TGTGCCAGCCGACAGGGGGTGTCCTACGAGCAGTACTTC.